This T cell receptor (beta chain) was recorded in a study of blood T cell repertoires in COVID-19. Overall study context: PBMCs, B-cell-depleted T cells, or T cells were the source of the cDNA or gDNA that made up the material.

TCRdb's copy holds only in-frame clones and misses some; the assay was immunoSEQ multiplex PCR. The data hold some 14,000 clones, with about four fifths observed a single time. J lost 2 bases, V lost 3 bases, and 11 bases had no gene match. CDR3 length: 17 amino acids. Per germline, CDR1 KGHSH and CDR2 LQKENI. The rearrangement joins TRBV18 to TRBJ1-1; 8 bases are shared with TRBD1. The source is a woman in her fifties or sixties with acute or convalescent COVID-19. What was sequenced was peripheral blood. The CDR3 DNA reads TGTGCCAGCTCACCGACCACCGGGACAGGTGCTAACACTGAAGCTTTCTTT. It encodes CASSPTTGTGANTEAFF.